Reported below is one T cell receptor (beta chain). The record originates from a study of PD-L1 blockade in urothelial cancer. CDR1 SGHDT and CDR2 YYEEEE come from the germline V gene. V trimming: 1 base; J trimming: 0 bases; junction bases outside the gene matches: 8. The CDR3 length is 18 residues. Each PCR received spiked synthetic TCR analog templates. Only in-frame clones appear in the TCRdb table, and some are missing; sequencing was by immunoSEQ multiplex PCR. This table has roughly 90,000 clones, approximately 90% appearing once. The TCR sequence derives from a man aged 55 to 69 with urothelial cancer. This rearrangement joins TRBV5-6 to TRBJ2-7, with TRBD2 matching 12 bases. The starting material was PBMCs, obtained around atezolizumab (anti-PD-L1) treatment. CDR3 sequence (DNA): TGTGCCAGCAGCTTGCGACTAGCGGGAGTATCCCTCTCCTACGAGCAGTACTTC. It is translated as CASSLRLAGVSLSYEQYF.